This T cell receptor (beta chain) was recovered during a study of post-analysis software for immune sequencing data. Findings and limits, study-wide: A significant reduction in normalized Chao1 diversity was observed in multiple sclerosis patients versus controls. About five TRBV segments, including TRBV5-6, TRBV5-1 and TRBV20-1, were more frequent in patients than controls.

To note about this clonotype: Its antigen is unknown. One junction end does not reproduce the germline sequence, and a read error may be involved.

Germline-derived CDR1 and CDR2 are SGHRS and YFSETQ. The CDR3 is 17 residues long. Tagging with unique molecular identifiers was a feature of the TCR beta cDNA libraries. Via MiXCR, TCRdb re-called the PCR reads, giving one row per CDR3 protein. The repertoire includes a few hundred thousand distinct CDR3 sequences, less than 40% of them detected once, and under 7% sits in the top ten. The sequence was collected from a girl younger than 18 with multiple sclerosis. Sequenced material: blood. V usage is TRBV5-1 and J usage is TRBJ1-4; D remains ambiguous. The CDR3 DNA is TGCGCCTGCAGAGGAAGTGTTGGGAGTCGGCTTAATGAAAAACTGTTTTTT. It is translated as CACRGSVGSRLNEKLFF.